The present TCR beta chain was sequenced within a study of OX40 agonist ivuxolimab in advanced cancers. Blood was sampled at baseline, cycle 4 day 1, and cycle 7 day 1. Regarding the study as a whole: CD4+ and CD8+ T cells in blood underwent clonal expansion by week 6 at 0.1 to 3.0 mg/kg. CD8+ T cells showed, on average, more clonal expansion than CD4+ cells.

Clones were read by immunoSEQ multiplex PCR, and TCRdb kept only the in-frame ones, dropping some. The repertoire holds 65,000 to 80,000 clones, with 90% to 95% as singletons. Points on this clone: Its specificity is not known.

CDR3 length: 13 residues. With 3 bases removed from V and 11 bases from J, the gap between germline ends came to 15 bases. The germline V gene has CDR1 LGHNA and CDR2 YSLEER. This sequence joins TRBV4-3 and TRBJ2-3; a possible D gene is TRBD2 (5 bases). The clonotype comes from an adult with an advanced solid tumor such as melanoma, head and neck, liver or kidney cancer. Sequences were derived from CD4+ or CD8+ T cells sorted from blood, sampled in a trial of the OX40 agonist ivuxolimab. The DNA of the CDR3 is TGCGCCAGCAGCCAGGAAAACTCCGGGAAGCAGTATTTT. It yields the protein CASSQENSGKQYF.